A single sample gave rise to the 10 T cell receptor beta chains below, sequenced in a study of cytomegalovirus exposure and HLA in healthy donors. The PCR contained 60 Vbeta and 13 Jbeta primers. The protocol was immunoSEQ multiplex PCR, while the TCRdb copy is restricted to in-frame clones and leaves out a portion. Of about 230,000 clones listed, approximately 87% were seen once; the top ten hold over 1%. Sequenced sample: PBMCs. These receptor sequences come from a human donor in good health.

Notes on this clone: Germline is not matched at one junction end, which may reflect a read error. The chain is built from TRBV5-1 and TRBJ2-2; 14 nucleotides line up with TRBD2. Germline V gene sequence: CDR1 SGHRS, CDR2 YFSETQ. The CDR3 contains 17 residues. CDR3 protein: CASSSTSGRVQTGEPFF. DNA of the CDR3: TGCGCCAGCAGCTCGACTAGCGGGAGGGTCCAGACCGGGGAGCCGTTTTTT.

The chain links TRBV7-6 to TRBJ2-3; maybe TRBD2 (6 bases). Germline CDR1 and CDR2: SGHVS and FNYEAQ. The germline V and J ends were trimmed by 7 bases and 4 bases, with 18 bases remaining between them. There are 15 residues in the CDR3. The chain's CDR3 is CASTLAPRTADTQYF. CDR3 nucleotide sequence: TGTGCCAGCACTCTAGCGCCGAGAACGGCAGATACGCAGTATTTT.

In this sample, this clone turned up once. The V call is TRBV6-1, the J call TRBJ1-4, with 9 bases aligning to TRBD1. Losses at the gene ends were 8 bases for V and 7 bases for J; bases not matched to a gene: 11. Looked up from germline, CDR1 is MNHNS and CDR2 is SASEGT. This CDR3 is 15 amino acids long. CDR3 region: CASSPSPDRGEKLFF. The CDR3 DNA follows: TGTGCCAGCTCACCGAGCCCGGACAGGGGTGAAAAACTGTTTTTT.

The J gene is TRBJ1-6, the V gene TRBV15; TRBD1 matches 9 bases. This CDR3 comprises 14 residues. CDR1 and CDR2 from the germline V gene are LNHNV and YYDKDF (reference sequence). J was trimmed by 14 bases and V by 5 bases; bases with no gene match: 10. CDR3 sequence reads: CATSPGTGFNSLHF. In nucleotides, the CDR3 is TGTGCCACCAGCCCCGGGACAGGGTTTAATTCCCTCCACTTT.

This chain connects TRBV4-2 to TRBJ1-2; TRBD1 might be the D (6 bases). Germline assignment: CDR1 LGHNA and CDR2 YNFKEQ. The CDR3 length is 15 residues. Trimming removed 0 bases at V and 7 bases at J, with 15 bases between. DNA of the CDR3: TGTGCCAGCAGCCAAGATCTAACAGGGAGACTTGGCTACACCTTC. It codes for CASSQDLTGRLGYTF.

V is TRBV7-2 and J is TRBJ2-4, with D tentatively TRBD1 (6 bases). CDR1 and CDR2 (germline): SGHTA, FQGNSA. The CDR3 is 15 amino acids. V shed 4 bases and J shed 2 bases, with 12 bases lying between them. Here the CDR3 reads CASSSRGPSKNIQYF. Here the CDR3 DNA reads TGTGCCAGCAGCTCCAGGGGACCTTCCAAAAACATTCAGTACTTC.

The rearrangement uses TRBV20-1 and TRBJ2-7; no clear D. CDR1 is DFQATT, CDR2 SNEGSKA, per germline (reference sequence). Trimming took 5 bases from V and 7 from J, leaving 9 bases between them. This CDR3 is built from 10 residues. For the CDR3, the DNA is TGCAGTGCTGGAAGACTGGAGCAGTACTTC. Amino acid sequence: CSAGRLEQYF.

V usage is TRBV2 and J usage is TRBJ2-7, with D possibly being TRBD1 (6 bases). CDR1 is SNHLY, CDR2 FYNNEI, per germline. Trimming stripped 3 bases from V and 1 base from J, with 16 bases between. The CDR3 is 16 residues long. The CDR3 region is CASSDPSRGRSYEQYF. CDR3 DNA: TGTGCCAGCAGTGACCCCAGCAGGGGCAGATCCTACGAGCAGTACTTC.

The rearrangement links TRBV6-6 to TRBJ1-1; D gene unclear. The CDR3 totals 13 residues. V was trimmed by 4 bases and J by 6 bases, leaving 12 bases between them. Germline V gene data show CDR1 as MNHNY and CDR2 as SVGAGI (reference sequence). The CDR3 bases are TGTGCCAGCAGTTTCCACATTGCGGCTGAAGCTTTCTTT. Translating it yields CASSFHIAAEAFF.

The chain carries TRBV27 and TRBJ2-7; D not certain. The CDR3 extends over 15 amino acids. Trimming removed 5 bases at V and 6 bases at J, with 20 bases between. Germline CDR1 MNHEY, CDR2 SMNVEV (reference sequence). The CDR3 loop reads CASSPRGGRLAEQYF. DNA of the CDR3: TGTGCCAGCAGTCCTCGAGGTGGTCGTTTGGCCGAGCAGTACTTC.